This T cell receptor beta chain originates from a study of cytomegalovirus exposure and HLA in healthy donors. Study results and limitations: There were some public TCRs occurring in many donors, but most TCR sequences were rare. There were reportedly fewer N-insertions in an Asian-associated ancestry cluster than the approximately 670-donor mean, in a later analysis. Among TCR beta chains of equal frequency, HLA-associated ones were more clonally expanded in a later analysis. There were around 160 TCR beta chains listed as cytomegalovirus-associated.

This clone was picked up a small number of times. Its antigen is undetermined. The CDR3 runs 14 residues. Looked up from germline, CDR1 is MNHEY and CDR2 is SVGAGI. The V and J ends lost 6 bases and 3 bases, in that order; junction bases with no gene match: 7. The study ran its PCR with 60 Vbeta and 13 Jbeta primers. The repertoire was sequenced with immunoSEQ multiplex PCR; TCRdb's copy has only in-frame clones and lacks some. Among more than 65,000 clones, about 68% were seen once, and the ten largest hold 6.9%. The TCR sequence derives from a woman aged 50 to 65 in good health and CMV-seropositive. Material: PBMCs. The rearrangement uses TRBV6-5 and TRBJ2-5; TRBD2 aligns across 7 bases. The CDR3 coding sequence is TGTGCCAGCAGGCTCAGCGGGGCCGAAGAGACCCAGTACTTC. It specifies CASRLSGAEETQYF.